This record concerns one TCR beta chain sequence. V was cut by 2 bases and J by 3 bases, with 10 bases left in between. Looked up from germline, CDR1 is MNHEY and CDR2 is SVGAGI. The CDR3 totals 14 residues. Genomic DNA was the PCR template. A primer set of 30 forward and 13 reverse primers amplified the CDR3. TCRdb fed the multiplex PCR reads into MiXCR, producing one record per CDR3 protein. The table has 250,000 to 300,000 distinct CDR3 sequences, roughly 48% seen once. The entry originates in a study of type 1 and type 2 diabetes patients. About the study: The cohort mixed type 1 diabetes, type 2 diabetes and nondiabetic donors.

Anyone with other autoimmune disease or infection in the prior four weeks was excluded. This TCR derives from a man aged 18 to 29 with type 2 diabetes. This chain connects TRBV6-5 to TRBJ1-1, with D hard to call. Input material: peripheral blood mononuclear cells (PBMCs). CDR3: CASSYGLRYTEAFF. The CDR3 nucleotides read TGTGCCAGCAGTTACGGTTTACGGTACACTGAAGCTTTCTTT.